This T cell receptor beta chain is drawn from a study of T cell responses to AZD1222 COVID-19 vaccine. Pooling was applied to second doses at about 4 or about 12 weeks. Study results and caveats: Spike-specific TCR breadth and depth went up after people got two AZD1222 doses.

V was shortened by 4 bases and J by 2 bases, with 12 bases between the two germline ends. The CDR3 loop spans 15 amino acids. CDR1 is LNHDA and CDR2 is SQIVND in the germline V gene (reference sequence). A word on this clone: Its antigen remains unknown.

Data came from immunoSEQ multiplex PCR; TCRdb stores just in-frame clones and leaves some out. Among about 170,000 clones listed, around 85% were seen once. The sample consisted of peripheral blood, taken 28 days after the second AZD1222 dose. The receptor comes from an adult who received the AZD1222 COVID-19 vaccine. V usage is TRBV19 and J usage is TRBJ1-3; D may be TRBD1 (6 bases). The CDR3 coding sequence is TGTGCCAGTAGTACCTCGCGACAGGCTGGAAACACCATATATTTT. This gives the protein CASSTSRQAGNTIYF.